Each of the 27 T cell receptor beta chains below was sequenced from the same sample in a study of T cells in Graves' hyperthyroidism and ophthalmopathy. Amplification yielded TCR beta CDR3 regions, with RNA transcripts as the source. In the first-round RT-PCR of the TCR CDR3, the HTBI primer set was used. TCRdb itself ran the multiplex PCR reads through MiXCR, one entry per CDR3 protein. The sample has roughly 300,000 distinct CDR3 sequences, around 25% seen once. Sequenced input: blood. These receptors all stem from a man in his forties with Graves' hyperthyroidism that later progressed to Graves' ophthalmopathy.

The rearrangement joins TRBV5-6 to TRBJ2-7, with D unclear. The CDR3 sequence is 15 residues long. The V and J ends lost 3 bases and 3 bases respectively, with 16 bases between them. CDR1 and CDR2 from the germline V gene are SGHDT and YYEEEE. CDR3 nucleotide sequence: TGTGCCAGCAGCTCATACGGCGCGGTCAACTACGAGCAGTACTTC. Residues: CASSSYGAVNYEQYF.

In this sample, this clonotype turned up many times. V is TRBV6-1 and J is TRBJ1-5; 8 bases fit TRBD1. J was trimmed by 5 bases and V by 6 bases; bases with no gene match: 12. The CDR3 is 16 amino acids. Germline V lookup: CDR1 MNHNS, CDR2 SASEGT. Here the CDR3 DNA reads TGTGCCAGCAGCCTAAGGAACAGGGGGGGAGATCAGCCCCAGCATTTT. It specifies CASSLRNRGGDQPQHF.

The chain combines TRBV7-2 with TRBJ2-5; D is unclear. The germline V gene encodes CDR1 SGHTA and CDR2 FQGNSA. CDR3 length: 12 residues. Trimming removed 7 bases from V and 5 bases from J, with 11 bases in between. The CDR3 DNA follows: TGTGCCAGCACCTTGCTCGAGGAGACCCAGTACTTC. This encodes CASTLLEETQYF.

This clonotype was observed at least ten times. V and J are TRBV6-5 and TRBJ2-7; 7 positions agree with TRBD1. Germline values: CDR1 MNHEY, CDR2 SVGAGI. The junction had 12 bases not matched to a gene; V was cut back by 6 bases and J by 4 bases. CDR3 length equals 15 residues. The CDR3 reads CASRLGRDRLYEQYF. In nucleotides, the CDR3 is TGTGCCAGCAGACTCGGCCGGGACAGACTTTACGAGCAGTACTTC.

V usage is TRBV11-2 and J usage is TRBJ2-2; possibly TRBD1 or TRBD2 for D (5 bases each). CDR1 and CDR2 (germline): SGHAT, FQNNGV. This CDR3 region has 15 residues. V was clipped by 5 bases and J by 4 bases, with 14 bases between them. The CDR3 nucleotides read TGTGCCAGCAGCCCTAGGGGCAGCGGCACCGGGGAGCTGTTTTTT. It encodes CASSPRGSGTGELFF.

As DNA, the CDR3 is TGTGCCAGCAGCTGGGACAGGGGGCTAACTGAAGCTTTCTTT. Protein product: CASSWDRGLTEAFF. The chain carries TRBV5-6 and TRBJ1-1; 12 bases are a match to TRBD1. Germline assignment: CDR1 SGHDT and CDR2 YYEEEE. This CDR3 spans 14 amino acids. The V and J ends lost 3 bases and 5 bases, in that order; junction bases with no gene match: 2.

This clonotype has ten or more counts. DNA of the CDR3: TGCGCCAGCAGCCAAGTGGCGGACAGAATTCTTGGCTATGGCTACACCTTC. This encodes CASSQVADRILGYGYTF. The rearrangement joins TRBV4-1 to TRBJ1-2, with D maybe TRBD1 (6 bases). Trimming cost V 1 base and J 4 bases, with 19 bases left between them. Germline CDR1 MGHRA, CDR2 YSYEKL. The CDR3 extends over 17 amino acids.

This clonotype appeared many times. CDR3 region: CATSRIAGSQHF. In nucleotides, the CDR3 is TGTGCCACCAGCAGAATCGCCGGTAGCCAGCATTTT. The chain couples TRBV15 to TRBJ1-5; no definite D call. Deletions cut 2 bases from V and 12 bases from J, with 11 bases between. CDR1 LNHNV and CDR2 YYDKDF come from the germline V gene (reference sequence). There are 12 residues in the CDR3.

This clonotype was counted at least ten times. The CDR3 coding sequence is TGTGCCAGCAGCCACGAGGGGCAGAGTAACTATGGCTACACCTTC. It translates to CASSHEGQSNYGYTF. J is TRBJ1-2 and V is TRBV3-1; possibly TRBD1 for D (5 bases). From germline, CDR1 is LGHDT and CDR2 YNNKEL (reference sequence). The CDR3 is 15 amino acids. V lost 3 bases and J lost 1, with 12 bases in between.

This clonotype was seen repeatedly, ten times or more. This chain uses TRBV12-3 or TRBV12-4 with TRBJ2-2; TRBD1 aligns across 8 bases. V lost 6 bases and J lost 1; bases outside the gene matches: 4. The CDR3 consists of 15 residues. The CDR3 is CASSTGTGNTGELFF. The CDR3 DNA is TGTGCCAGCAGCACCGGGACAGGGAACACCGGGGAGCTGTTTTTT.

This sequence joins TRBV9 and TRBJ2-7, with 12 bases identical to TRBD1. The CDR3 is 15 amino acids. Germline V CDR1 and CDR2: SGDLS, YYNGEE. Germline trimming cut 4 bases from V and 2 bases from J; bases unmatched to any gene: 4. Here the CDR3 DNA reads TGTGCCAGCAGCCCGGGACAGGGGGCAGCCTACGAGCAGTACTTC. Protein product: CASSPGQGAAYEQYF.

This clonotype was counted at least ten times. The chain couples TRBV24-1 to TRBJ1-5; unclear D gene. Germline V lookup: CDR1 KGHDR, CDR2 SFDVKD. The V end was cut by 4 bases, the J end by 4 bases, with 13 bases between. The CDR3 has 15 residues. The CDR3 sequence: CATSDPGLPNQPQHF. Here the CDR3 DNA reads TGTGCCACCAGTGACCCTGGACTGCCGAATCAGCCCCAGCATTTT.

The chain carries TRBV12-3 or TRBV12-4 and TRBJ2-2; TRBD2 matches at 13 bases. This CDR3 region has 17 residues. The ends lost 3 bases at V and 0 bases at J; junction bases unmatched: 1. Here the CDR3 reads CASSLTSGRPNTGELFF. DNA of the CDR3: TGTGCCAGCAGTTTGACTAGCGGGAGGCCGAACACCGGGGAGCTGTTTTTT.

The chain links TRBV6-1 to TRBJ2-7; maybe TRBD1 (6 bases). The CDR3 is 13 amino acids. From germline, CDR1 is MNHNS and CDR2 SASEGT. The germline V and J ends were trimmed by 5 bases and 2 bases, with 10 bases remaining between them. The CDR3 DNA follows: TGTGCCAGCAGTAGGGGGAGAGCCTACGAGCAGTACTTC. Translated: CASSRGRAYEQYF.

This clonotype occurred many times. The rearrangement links TRBV24-1 to TRBJ2-7, with 13 bases fitting TRBD2. In germline, CDR1 is KGHDR, CDR2 SFDVKD. The CDR3 is 14 residues long. V lost 5 bases to trimming and J lost 3 bases; unmatched junction nucleotides: 0. CDR3 protein: CATSGTSGSYEQYF. CDR3 DNA sequence: TGTGCCACCAGTGGGACTAGCGGGAGCTACGAGCAGTACTTC.

This clonotype was seen many times. The CDR3 region is CASSFHGLTYEQYF. DNA of the CDR3: TGTGCCAGCAGTTTTCACGGCTTAACCTACGAGCAGTACTTC. The rearrangement joins TRBV27 to TRBJ2-7; D gene unclear. This CDR3 region has 14 residues. Per germline, CDR1 MNHEY and CDR2 SMNVEV (reference sequence). V lost 3 bases to trimming and J lost 2 bases, with 11 bases between them.

Ten or more counts support this clonotype. V is TRBV30 and J is TRBJ1-3; 8 bases fit TRBD1. This CDR3 comprises 14 residues. The V gene end was trimmed by 3 bases and the J gene end by 0 bases; junction bases not matched to a gene: 1. The germline V gene has CDR1 GTSNPN and CDR2 SVGIG (reference sequence). CDR3 nucleotides: TGTGCCTGGAGGGACAGGGCCTCTGGAAACACCATATATTTT. The encoded protein is CAWRDRASGNTIYF.

This clonotype was seen at least ten times. The V gene is TRBV12-3 or TRBV12-4, the J gene TRBJ1-1; D ambiguous. V lost 7 bases and J lost 1, with 13 bases in between. CDR3 length: 14 residues. The CDR3 DNA reads TGTGCCAGCAAGATTACAGCGTGGAACACTGAAGCTTTCTTT. The encoded protein is CASKITAWNTEAFF.

The chain has TRBV2 and TRBJ2-7, with 10 bases identical to TRBD1. The germline V gene has CDR1 SNHLY and CDR2 FYNNEI. CDR3 length: 14 amino acids. The J segment lost 6 bases and the V segment lost 5 bases, leaving 7 bases of the junction unmatched. The CDR3 bases are TGTGCCAGCAGTCGGACAGGGGGAACCTTCGAGCAGTACTTC. Translated: CASSRTGGTFEQYF.

This clonotype came up many times. The rearrangement uses TRBV2 and TRBJ2-7; D tentatively fits TRBD1 or TRBD2 (6 bases each). CDR3 size: 12 residues. Trimming cost V 8 bases and J 3 bases, with 11 bases left between them. Germline-derived CDR1 and CDR2 are SNHLY and FYNNEI. The CDR3 DNA reads as TGTGCCAGCCGGGGGACAAACTACGAGCAGTACTTC. Translating it yields CASRGTNYEQYF.

This clonotype was counted at least ten times. The chain uses TRBV4-1 and TRBJ2-7, with D perhaps being TRBD1 or TRBD2 (5 bases each). The CDR3 covers 13 residues. Looked up from germline, CDR1 is MGHRA and CDR2 is YSYEKL. V was clipped by 3 bases and J by 4 bases, with 10 bases between them. The DNA of the CDR3 is TGCGCCAGCAGCCAGGGACGGTTATACGAGCAGTACTTC. This translates into CASSQGRLYEQYF.

This clonotype has a handful of counts. This sequence joins TRBV20-1 and TRBJ2-7; D is uncertain. CDR3 length: 10 residues. In germline, CDR1 is DFQATT, CDR2 SNEGSKA (reference sequence). V was pared by 6 bases and J by 6 bases, with 9 bases between. The CDR3 loop is CSALVGEQYF. In nucleotides, the CDR3 is TGCAGTGCACTGGTAGGCGAGCAGTACTTC.

In its sample, this clonotype was seen many times. The genes are TRBV12-5 and TRBJ2-7, with 7 bases lining up with TRBD1. Germline V gene data show CDR1 as LGHNT and CDR2 as FRNRAP. This CDR3 is built from 14 residues. The V gene end was trimmed by 5 bases and the J gene end by 6 bases; junction bases not matched to a gene: 10. The CDR3 spells CASGAPGQNREQYF. The CDR3 bases are TGTGCTAGTGGTGCCCCGGGACAGAATCGCGAGCAGTACTTC.

In this sample, this clonotype turned up many times. V gene TRBV7-2 combines with J gene TRBJ1-1, with D hard to call. The CDR3 totals 15 residues. Deletions cut 0 bases from V and 0 bases from J, with 8 bases between. Germline V gives CDR1 SGHTA, CDR2 FQGNSA. As DNA, the CDR3 is TGTGCCAGCAGCTTAGCCGGGATCATGAACACTGAAGCTTTCTTT. Encoded protein: CASSLAGIMNTEAFF.

This clonotype was seen at least ten times. The rearrangement joins TRBV5-1 to TRBJ2-2, with 9 bases lining up with TRBD1. This CDR3 comprises 16 residues. CDR1 is SGHRS and CDR2 is YFSETQ in the germline V gene. V gave up 4 bases and J gave up 5 bases; unmatched junction bases: 9. In nucleotides, the CDR3 is TGCGCCAGCAGCCCGACTCCGGGACAGGGAACCGGGGAGCTGTTTTTT. Protein product: CASSPTPGQGTGELFF.

Comment on this clonotype: The junction and the germline gene differ at one end; a read error may be behind it. The chain joins TRBV6-5 to TRBJ2-7; unclear D gene. CDR1 is MNHEY and CDR2 is SVGAGI in the germline V gene. This CDR3 region has 11 residues. The CDR3 is CASSHSGEQYF. Written as DNA, the CDR3 is TGTGCCAGCAGTCACTCCGGGGAGCAGTACTTC.

At least ten counts were recorded for this clonotype. The CDR3 DNA reads TGTGCCAGCAGCCACCATGCCGGGACTAGAGCGACCGGGGAGCTGTTTTTT. This translates into CASSHHAGTRATGELFF. The chain combines TRBV14 with TRBJ2-2; 8 positions match TRBD2. V shed 3 bases, J shed 5 bases, and the junction held 11 bases outside the gene matches. Germline loops: CDR1 SGHDN, CDR2 FVKESK. The CDR3 is 17 residues long.